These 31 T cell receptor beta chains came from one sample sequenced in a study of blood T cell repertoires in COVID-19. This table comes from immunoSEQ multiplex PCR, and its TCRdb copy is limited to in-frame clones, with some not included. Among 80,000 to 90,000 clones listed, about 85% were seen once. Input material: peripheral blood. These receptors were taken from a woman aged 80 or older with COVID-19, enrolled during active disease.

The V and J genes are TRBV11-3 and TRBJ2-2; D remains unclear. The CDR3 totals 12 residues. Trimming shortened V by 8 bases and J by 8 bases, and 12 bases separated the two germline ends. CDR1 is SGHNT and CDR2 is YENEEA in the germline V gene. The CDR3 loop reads CASASTPGELFF. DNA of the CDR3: TGTGCCAGCGCGTCCACTCCAGGGGAGCTGTTTTTT.

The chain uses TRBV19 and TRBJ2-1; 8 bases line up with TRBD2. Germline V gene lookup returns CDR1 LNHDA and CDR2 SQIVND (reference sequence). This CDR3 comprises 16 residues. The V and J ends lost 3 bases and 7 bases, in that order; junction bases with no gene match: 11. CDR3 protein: CASSIPAGVGGNEQFF. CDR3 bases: TGTGCCAGTAGTATCCCAGCGGGGGTAGGTGGGAATGAGCAGTTCTTC.

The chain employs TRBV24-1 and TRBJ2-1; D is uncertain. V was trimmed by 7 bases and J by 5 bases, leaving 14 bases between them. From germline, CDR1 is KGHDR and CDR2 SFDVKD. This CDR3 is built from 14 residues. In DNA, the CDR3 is TGTGCCACCAGGAGTCAATACAGTGACAATGAGCAGTTCTTC. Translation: CATRSQYSDNEQFF.

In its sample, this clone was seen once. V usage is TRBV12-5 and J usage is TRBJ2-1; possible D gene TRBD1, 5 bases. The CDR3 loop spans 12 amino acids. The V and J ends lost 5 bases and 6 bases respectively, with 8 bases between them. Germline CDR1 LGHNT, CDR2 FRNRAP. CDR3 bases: TGTGCTAGTGGTATTGACAGCAATGAGCAGTTCTTC. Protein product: CASGIDSNEQFF.

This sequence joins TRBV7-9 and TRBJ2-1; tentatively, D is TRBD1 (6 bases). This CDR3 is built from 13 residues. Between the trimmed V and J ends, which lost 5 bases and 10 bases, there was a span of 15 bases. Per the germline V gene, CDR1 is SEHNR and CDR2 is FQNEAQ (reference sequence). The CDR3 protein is CASSPRQDLEQFF. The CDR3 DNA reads TGTGCCAGCAGCCCCAGACAGGATTTAGAGCAGTTCTTC.

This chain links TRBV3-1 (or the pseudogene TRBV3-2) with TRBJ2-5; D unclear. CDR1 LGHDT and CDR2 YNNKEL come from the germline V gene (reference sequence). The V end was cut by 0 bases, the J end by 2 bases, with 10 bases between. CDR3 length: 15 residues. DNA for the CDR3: TGTGCCAGCAGCCAAGATGTCGGTCGACAAGAGACCCAGTACTTC. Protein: CASSQDVGRQETQYF.

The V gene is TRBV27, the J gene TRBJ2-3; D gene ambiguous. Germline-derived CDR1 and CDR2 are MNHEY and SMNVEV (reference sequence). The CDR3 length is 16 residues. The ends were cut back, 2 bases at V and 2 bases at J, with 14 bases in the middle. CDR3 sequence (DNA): TGTGCCAGCAGTTTAAGGCCAGGCCTACCCACAGATACGCAGTATTTT. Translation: CASSLRPGLPTDTQYF.

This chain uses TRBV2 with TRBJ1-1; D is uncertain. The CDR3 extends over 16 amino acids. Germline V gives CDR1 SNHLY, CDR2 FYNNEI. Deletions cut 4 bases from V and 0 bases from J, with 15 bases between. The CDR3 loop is CASSGEGNIMNTEAFF. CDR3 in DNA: TGTGCCAGCAGTGGAGAGGGAAACATTATGAACACTGAAGCTTTCTTT. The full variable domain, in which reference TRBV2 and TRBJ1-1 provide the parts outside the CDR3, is EPEVTQTPSHQVTQMGQEVILRCVPISNHLYFYWYRQILGQKVEFLVSFYNNEISEKSEIFDDQFSVERPDGSNFTLKIRSTKLEDSAMYFCASSGEGNIMNTEAFFGQGTRLTVV.

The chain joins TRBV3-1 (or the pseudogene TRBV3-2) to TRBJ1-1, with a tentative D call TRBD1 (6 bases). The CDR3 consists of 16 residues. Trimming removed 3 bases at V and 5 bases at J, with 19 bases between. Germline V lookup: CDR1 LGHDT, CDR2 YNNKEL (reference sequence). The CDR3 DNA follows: TGTGCCAGCAGCCATTCAAGGGGGGGGTCGGGTACTGAAGCTTTCTTT. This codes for CASSHSRGGSGTEAFF.

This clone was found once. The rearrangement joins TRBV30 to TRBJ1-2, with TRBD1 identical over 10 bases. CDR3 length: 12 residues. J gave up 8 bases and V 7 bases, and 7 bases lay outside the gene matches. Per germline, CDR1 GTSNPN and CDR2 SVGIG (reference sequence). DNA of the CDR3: TGTGCCTCCCCGGGACAGGGGAGCGGCTACACCTTC. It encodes CASPGQGSGYTF.

The CDR3 is CASSYSSGGVYEQYF. As DNA, the CDR3 is TGTGCCAGCAGTTACTCCAGCGGGGGGGTGTACGAGCAGTACTTC. V usage is TRBV6-5 and J usage is TRBJ2-7; 10 bases line up with TRBD2. Germline V CDR1 and CDR2: MNHEY, SVGAGI. Trimming took 0 bases from V and 4 from J; bases not matched to a gene: 3. The CDR3 has 15 residues.

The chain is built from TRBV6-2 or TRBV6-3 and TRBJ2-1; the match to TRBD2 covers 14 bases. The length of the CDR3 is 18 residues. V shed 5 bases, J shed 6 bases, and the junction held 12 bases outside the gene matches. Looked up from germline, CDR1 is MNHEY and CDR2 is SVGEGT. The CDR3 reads CASSQNLLTSGRGNEQFF. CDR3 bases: TGTGCCAGCAGTCAAAACCTTTTGACTAGCGGGAGGGGCAATGAGCAGTTCTTC.

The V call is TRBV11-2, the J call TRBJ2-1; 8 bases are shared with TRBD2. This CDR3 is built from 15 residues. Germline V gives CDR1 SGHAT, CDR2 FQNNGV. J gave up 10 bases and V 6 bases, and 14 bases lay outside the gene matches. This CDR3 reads CASRRRGGLSFEQFF. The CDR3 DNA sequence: TGTGCCAGCAGAAGACGGGGGGGCCTTAGTTTCGAGCAGTTCTTC.

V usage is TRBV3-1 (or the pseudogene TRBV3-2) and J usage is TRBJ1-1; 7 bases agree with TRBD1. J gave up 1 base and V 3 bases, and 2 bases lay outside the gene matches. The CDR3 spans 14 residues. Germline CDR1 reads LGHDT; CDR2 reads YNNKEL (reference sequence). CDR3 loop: CASSQTGPNTEAFF. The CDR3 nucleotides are TGTGCCAGCAGCCAGACAGGGCCGAACACTGAAGCTTTCTTT.

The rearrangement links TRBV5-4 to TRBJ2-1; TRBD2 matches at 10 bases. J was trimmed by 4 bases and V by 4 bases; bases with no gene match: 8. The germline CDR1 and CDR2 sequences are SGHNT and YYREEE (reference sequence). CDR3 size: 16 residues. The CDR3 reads CASSTPTSGIYNEQFF. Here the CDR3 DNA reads TGTGCCAGCAGCACCCCAACTAGCGGGATATACAATGAGCAGTTCTTC. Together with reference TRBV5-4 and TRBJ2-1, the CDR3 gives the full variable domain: ETGVTQSPTHLIKTRGQQVTLRCSSQSGHNTVSWYQQALGQGPQFIFQYYREEENGRGNFPPRFSGLQFPNYSSELNVNALELDDSALYLCASSTPTSGIYNEQFFGPGTRLTVL.

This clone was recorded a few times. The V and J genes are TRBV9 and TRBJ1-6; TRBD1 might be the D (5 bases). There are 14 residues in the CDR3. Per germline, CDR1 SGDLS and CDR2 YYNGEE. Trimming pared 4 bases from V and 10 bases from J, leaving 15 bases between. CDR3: CASSSREVQSPLHF. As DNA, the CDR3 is TGTGCCAGCAGCTCCAGGGAGGTGCAATCACCCCTCCACTTT.

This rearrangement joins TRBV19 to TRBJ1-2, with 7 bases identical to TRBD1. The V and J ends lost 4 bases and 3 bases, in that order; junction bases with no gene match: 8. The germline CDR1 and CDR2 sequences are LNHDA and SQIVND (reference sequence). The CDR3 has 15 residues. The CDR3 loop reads CASSTQTGLHYGYTF. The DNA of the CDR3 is TGTGCCAGTAGTACCCAGACAGGGCTGCACTATGGCTACACCTTC.

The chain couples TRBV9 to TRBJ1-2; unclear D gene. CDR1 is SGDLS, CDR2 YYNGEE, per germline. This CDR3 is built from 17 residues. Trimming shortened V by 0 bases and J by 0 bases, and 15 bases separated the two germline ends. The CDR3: CASSVGVLAGSNYGYTF. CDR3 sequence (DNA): TGTGCCAGCAGCGTAGGGGTATTGGCAGGCTCTAACTATGGCTACACCTTC.

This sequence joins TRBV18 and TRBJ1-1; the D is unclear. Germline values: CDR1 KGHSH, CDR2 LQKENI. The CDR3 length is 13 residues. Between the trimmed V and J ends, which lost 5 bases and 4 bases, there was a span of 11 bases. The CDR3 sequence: CASSTTEGTEAFF. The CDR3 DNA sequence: TGTGCCAGCTCAACTACGGAGGGCACTGAAGCTTTCTTT.

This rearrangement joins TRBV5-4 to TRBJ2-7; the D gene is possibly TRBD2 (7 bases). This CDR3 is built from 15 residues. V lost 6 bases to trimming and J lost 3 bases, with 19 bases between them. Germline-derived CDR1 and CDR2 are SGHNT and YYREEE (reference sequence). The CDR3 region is CASTRGGTTGYEQYF. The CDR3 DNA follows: TGTGCCAGCACCCGAGGGGGGACTACGGGCTACGAGCAGTACTTC. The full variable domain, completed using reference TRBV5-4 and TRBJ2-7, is ETGVTQSPTHLIKTRGQQVTLRCSSQSGHNTVSWYQQALGQGPQFIFQYYREEENGRGNFPPRFSGLQFPNYSSELNVNALELDDSALYLCASTRGGTTGYEQYFGPGTRLTVT.

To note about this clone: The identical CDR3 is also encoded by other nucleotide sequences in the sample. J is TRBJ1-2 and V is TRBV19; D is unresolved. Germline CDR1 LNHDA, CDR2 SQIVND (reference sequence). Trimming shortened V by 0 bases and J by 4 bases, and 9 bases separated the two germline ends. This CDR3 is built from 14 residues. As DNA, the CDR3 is TGTGCCAGTAGTATAGATCCGGGAATCTATGGCTACACCTTC. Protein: CASSIDPGIYGYTF.

The CDR3 nucleotides read TGTGCCAGCAGCCGAGCCGGCAGGGGGCCTGAAGCTTTCTTT. Translation: CASSRAGRGPEAFF. The V and J genes are TRBV3-1 (or the pseudogene TRBV3-2) and TRBJ1-1, with 8 bases fitting TRBD1. CDR3 length equals 14 residues. Germline V lookup: CDR1 LGHDT, CDR2 YNNKEL (reference sequence). Trimming cost V 4 bases and J 6 bases; bases outside gene matches: 7.

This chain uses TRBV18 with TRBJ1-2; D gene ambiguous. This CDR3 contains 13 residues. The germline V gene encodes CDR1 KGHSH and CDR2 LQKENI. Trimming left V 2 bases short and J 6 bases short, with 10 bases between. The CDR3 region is CASSPYREDGYTF. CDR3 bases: TGTGCCAGCTCACCATACCGGGAAGATGGCTACACCTTC.

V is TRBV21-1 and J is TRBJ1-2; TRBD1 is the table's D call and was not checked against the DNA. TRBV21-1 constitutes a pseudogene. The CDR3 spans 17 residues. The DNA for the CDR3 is TGTGCCAGCAGCAAAGCGCTAAACAGGGGATATAACTATGGCTACACCTTC. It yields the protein CASSKALNRGYNYGYTF.

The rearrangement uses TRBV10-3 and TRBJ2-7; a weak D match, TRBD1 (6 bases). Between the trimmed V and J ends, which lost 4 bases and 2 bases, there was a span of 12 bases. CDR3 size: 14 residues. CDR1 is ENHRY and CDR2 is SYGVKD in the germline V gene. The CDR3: CAISVRGSPYEQYF. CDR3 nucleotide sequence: TGTGCCATCAGTGTCAGGGGCTCACCCTACGAGCAGTACTTC.

The CDR3 reads CASSIPRFRDEQFF. DNA of the CDR3: TGTGCCAGTAGTATACCGAGGTTCAGGGATGAGCAGTTCTTC. The chain has TRBV19 and TRBJ2-1; weak D call: TRBD1 (5 bases). Trimming took off 2 bases at V and 8 bases at J, with 13 bases between the two ends. CDR1 is LNHDA, CDR2 SQIVND, per germline (reference sequence). The CDR3 runs 14 residues.

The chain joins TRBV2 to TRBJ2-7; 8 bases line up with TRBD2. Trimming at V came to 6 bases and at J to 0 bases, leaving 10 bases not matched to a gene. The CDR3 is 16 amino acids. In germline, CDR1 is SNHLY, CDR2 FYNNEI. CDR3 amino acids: CASSDSGTRNSYEQYF. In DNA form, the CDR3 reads TGTGCCAGCAGCGATTCCGGGACTAGAAACTCCTACGAGCAGTACTTC.

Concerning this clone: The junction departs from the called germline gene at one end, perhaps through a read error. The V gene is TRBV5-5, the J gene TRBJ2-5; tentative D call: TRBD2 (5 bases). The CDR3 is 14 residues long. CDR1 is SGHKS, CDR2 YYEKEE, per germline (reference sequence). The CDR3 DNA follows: TGTGCCAGCAGCTTCTGGGGAGTTGGAGAGATCCAGTACTTC. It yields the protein CASSFWGVGEIQYF.

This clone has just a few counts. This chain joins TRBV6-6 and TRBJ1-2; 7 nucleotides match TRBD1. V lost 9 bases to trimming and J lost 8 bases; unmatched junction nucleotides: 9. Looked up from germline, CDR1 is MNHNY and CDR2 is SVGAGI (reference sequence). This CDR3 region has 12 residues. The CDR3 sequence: CASLGGGEGYTF. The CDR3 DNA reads TGTGCCAGTCTTGGAGGGGGCGAAGGCTACACCTTC.

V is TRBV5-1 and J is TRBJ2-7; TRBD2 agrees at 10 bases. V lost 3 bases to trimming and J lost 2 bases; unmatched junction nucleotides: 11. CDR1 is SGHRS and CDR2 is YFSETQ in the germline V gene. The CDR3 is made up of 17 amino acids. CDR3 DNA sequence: TGCGCCAGCAGCTCCTCTCCAGCGGGAGGGCAGACCTACGAGCAGTACTTC. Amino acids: CASSSSPAGGQTYEQYF.

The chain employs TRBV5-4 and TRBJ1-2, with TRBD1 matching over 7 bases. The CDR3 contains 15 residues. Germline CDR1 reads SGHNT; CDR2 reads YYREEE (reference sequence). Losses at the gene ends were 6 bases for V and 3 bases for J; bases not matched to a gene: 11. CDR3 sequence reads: CASTGPGQWDYGYTF. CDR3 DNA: TGTGCCAGCACCGGCCCGGGACAGTGGGACTATGGCTACACCTTC.